This T cell receptor beta chain was found in a study of T cells in Graves' hyperthyroidism and ophthalmopathy. Study-wide points: Researchers found most expanded thyroid clonotypes above 0.001 in blood as well. Ophthalmopathy, which appeared later, was predicted by the model a median around 6.9 months before onset. In simple terms, a model built on 13 V-J features told ophthalmopathy apart from stable hyperthyroidism.

This clonotype was detected ten times or more. The antigen remains unidentified. It was uncontrolled infection, other autoimmune disease, pregnancy or lactation that excluded patients. TCR beta CDR3 regions were amplified from RNA. With the HTBI primer set, the TCR CDR3 went through a first round of RT-PCR. Each CDR3 protein is one row after TCRdb ran MiXCR on the multiplex PCR reads. The table records 350,000 to 500,000 distinct CDR3 sequences, approximately 15% of them present only once. The ends lost 6 bases at V and 0 bases at J; junction bases unmatched: 3. The CDR3 covers 15 residues. Germline CDR1 and CDR2: MDHEN and SYDVKM.

The rearrangement joins TRBV28 to TRBJ2-1; 9 bases match TRBD2. The sequence was collected from a woman aged 18-29 years with Graves' hyperthyroidism. Sequencing was performed on blood. CDR3 in amino acids: CASSFSGSSYNEQFF. The DNA for the CDR3 is TGTGCCAGCAGCTTTAGCGGGAGCTCCTACAATGAGCAGTTCTTC.